Sequencing of this TCR beta chain was carried out in a study of blood T cell repertoires in COVID-19. Only in-frame clones appear in the TCRdb table, and some are missing; sequencing was by immunoSEQ multiplex PCR. The table has about 73,000 clones, 90% seen once. The sequence was collected from a woman older than 75 with active or convalescent COVID-19. The sample was peripheral blood.

The CDR3 nucleotides are TGTGCCAGCAGCTCAGGGGGCGTATCAGGCGGGGAGCTGTTTTTT. It is translated as CASSSGGVSGGELFF. The chain employs TRBV27 and TRBJ2-2; the match to TRBD1 covers 8 bases. This CDR3 is built from 15 residues. CDR1 and CDR2 from the germline V gene are MNHEY and SMNVEV (reference sequence). The ends lost 6 bases at V and 7 bases at J; junction bases unmatched: 10.